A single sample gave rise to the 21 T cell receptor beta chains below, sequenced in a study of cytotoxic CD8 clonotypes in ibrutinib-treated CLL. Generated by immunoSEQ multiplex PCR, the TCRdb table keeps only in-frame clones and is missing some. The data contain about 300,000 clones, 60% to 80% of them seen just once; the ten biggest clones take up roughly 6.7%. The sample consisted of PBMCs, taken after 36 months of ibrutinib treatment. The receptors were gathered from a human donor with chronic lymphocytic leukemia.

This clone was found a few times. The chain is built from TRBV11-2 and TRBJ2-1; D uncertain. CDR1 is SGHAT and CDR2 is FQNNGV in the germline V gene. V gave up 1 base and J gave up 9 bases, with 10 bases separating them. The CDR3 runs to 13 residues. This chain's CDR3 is CASSLGSGGEQFF. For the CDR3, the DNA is TGTGCCAGCAGCTTAGGATCAGGTGGTGAGCAGTTCTTC.

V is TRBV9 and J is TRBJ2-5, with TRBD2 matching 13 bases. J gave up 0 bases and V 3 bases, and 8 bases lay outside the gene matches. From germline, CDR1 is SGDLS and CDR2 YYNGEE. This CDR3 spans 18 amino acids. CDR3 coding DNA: TGTGCCAGCAGCGCCTGGACTAGCGGGAGCCAGTACCAAGAGACCCAGTACTTC. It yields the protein CASSAWTSGSQYQETQYF.

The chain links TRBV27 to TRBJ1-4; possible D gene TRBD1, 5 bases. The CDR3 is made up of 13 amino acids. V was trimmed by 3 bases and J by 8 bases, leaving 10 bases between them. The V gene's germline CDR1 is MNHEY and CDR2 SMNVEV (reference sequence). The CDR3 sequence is CASSFRGREKLFF. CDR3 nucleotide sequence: TGTGCCAGCAGTTTCCGGGGCCGGGAAAAACTGTTTTTT.

CDR3 sequence reads: CASGNRGKLAGGPSYEQYF. The CDR3 coding sequence is TGTGCCAGCGGCAACAGGGGGAAACTAGCGGGAGGGCCGTCCTACGAGCAGTACTTC. The chain has TRBV28 and TRBJ2-7, with 13 bases fitting TRBD2. The CDR3 has 19 amino acids. CDR1 and CDR2 from the germline V gene are MDHEN and SYDVKM. V gave up 8 bases and J gave up 1 base; unmatched junction bases: 17.

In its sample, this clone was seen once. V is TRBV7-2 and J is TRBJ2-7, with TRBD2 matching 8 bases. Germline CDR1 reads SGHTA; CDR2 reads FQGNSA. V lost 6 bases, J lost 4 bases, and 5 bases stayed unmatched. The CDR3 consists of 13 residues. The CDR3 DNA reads TGTGCCAGCAGAATAGCGGGATCTTACGAGCAGTACTTC. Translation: CASRIAGSYEQYF.

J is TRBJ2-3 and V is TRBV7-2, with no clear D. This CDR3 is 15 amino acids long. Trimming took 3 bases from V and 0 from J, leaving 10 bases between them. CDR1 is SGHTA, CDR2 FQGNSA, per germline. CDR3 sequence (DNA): TGTGCCAGCAGCTTCTCTGCATCTAGCACAGATACGCAGTATTTT. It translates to CASSFSASSTDTQYF.

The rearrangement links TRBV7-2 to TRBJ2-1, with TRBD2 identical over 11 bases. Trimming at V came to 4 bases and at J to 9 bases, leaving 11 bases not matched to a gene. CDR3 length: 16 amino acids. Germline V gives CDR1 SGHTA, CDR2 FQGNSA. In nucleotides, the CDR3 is TGTGCCAGCAGCTCCCTCGCGACTAGCGGGGTCGGTGAGCAGTTCTTC. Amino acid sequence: CASSSLATSGVGEQFF.

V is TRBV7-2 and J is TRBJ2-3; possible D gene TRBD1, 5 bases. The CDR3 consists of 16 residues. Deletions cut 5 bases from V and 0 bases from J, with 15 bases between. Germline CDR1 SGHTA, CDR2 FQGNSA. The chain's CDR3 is CASSRLYRISTDTQYF. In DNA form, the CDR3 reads TGTGCCAGCAGCCGTCTTTACAGGATTAGCACAGATACGCAGTATTTT.

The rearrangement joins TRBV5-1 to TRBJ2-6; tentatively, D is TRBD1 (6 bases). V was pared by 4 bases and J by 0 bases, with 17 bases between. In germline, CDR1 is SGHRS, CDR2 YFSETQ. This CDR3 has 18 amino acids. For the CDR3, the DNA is TGCGCCAGCAGCCAGGACAGTTTTACCAGCTCTGGGGCCAACGTCCTGACTTTC. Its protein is CASSQDSFTSSGANVLTF. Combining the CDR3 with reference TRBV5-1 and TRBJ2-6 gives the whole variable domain KAGVTQTPRYLIKTRGQQVTLSCSPISGHRSVSWYQQTPGQGLQFLFEYFSETQRNKGNFPGRFSGRQFSNSRSEMNVSTLELGDSALYLCASSQDSFTSSGANVLTFGAGSRLTVL.

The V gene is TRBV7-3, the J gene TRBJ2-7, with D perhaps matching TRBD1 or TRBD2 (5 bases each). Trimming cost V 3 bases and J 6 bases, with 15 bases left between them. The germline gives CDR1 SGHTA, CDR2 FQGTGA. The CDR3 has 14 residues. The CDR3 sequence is CASSFNRDPGEQYF. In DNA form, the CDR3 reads TGTGCCAGCAGCTTTAACCGGGACCCTGGCGAGCAGTACTTC.

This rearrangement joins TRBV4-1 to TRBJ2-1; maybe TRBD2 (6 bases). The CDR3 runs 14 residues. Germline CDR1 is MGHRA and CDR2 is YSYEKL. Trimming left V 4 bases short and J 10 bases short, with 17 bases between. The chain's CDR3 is CASSRGVGNGEQFF. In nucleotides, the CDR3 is TGCGCCAGCAGCCGGGGGGTGGGGAACGGGGAGCAGTTCTTC.

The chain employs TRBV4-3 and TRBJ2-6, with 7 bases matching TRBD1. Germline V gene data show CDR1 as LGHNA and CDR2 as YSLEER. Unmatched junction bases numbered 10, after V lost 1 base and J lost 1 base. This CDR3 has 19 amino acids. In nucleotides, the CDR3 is TGCGCCAGCAGCCAAGTTATCGGACAGGACGAATCTGGGGCCAACGTCCTGACTTTC. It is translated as CASSQVIGQDESGANVLTF.

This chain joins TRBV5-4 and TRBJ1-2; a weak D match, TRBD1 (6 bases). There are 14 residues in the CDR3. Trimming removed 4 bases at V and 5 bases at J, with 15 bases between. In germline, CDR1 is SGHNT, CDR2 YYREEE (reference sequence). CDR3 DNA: TGTGCCAGCAGCAACAAAGGGGGAGGTTATGGCTACACCTTC. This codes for CASSNKGGGYGYTF.

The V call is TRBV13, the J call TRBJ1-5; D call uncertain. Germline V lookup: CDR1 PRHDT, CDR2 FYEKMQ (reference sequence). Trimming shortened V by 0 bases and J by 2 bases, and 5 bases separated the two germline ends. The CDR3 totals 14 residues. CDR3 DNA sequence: TGTGCCAGCAGCTTAGGGCCCGGCAATCAGCCCCAGCATTTT. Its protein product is CASSLGPGNQPQHF.

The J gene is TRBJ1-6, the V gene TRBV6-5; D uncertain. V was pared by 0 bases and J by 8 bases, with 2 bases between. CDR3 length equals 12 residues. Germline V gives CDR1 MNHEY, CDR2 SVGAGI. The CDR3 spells CASSYSDSPLHF. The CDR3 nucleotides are TGTGCCAGCAGTTACTCAGATTCACCCCTCCACTTT.

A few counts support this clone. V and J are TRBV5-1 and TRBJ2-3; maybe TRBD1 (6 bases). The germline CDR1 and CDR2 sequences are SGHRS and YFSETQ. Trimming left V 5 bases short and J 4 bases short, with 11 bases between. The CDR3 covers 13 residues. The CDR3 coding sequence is TGCGCCAGCAGTTCTGGGGGCTCAGATACGCAGTATTTT. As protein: CASSSGGSDTQYF.

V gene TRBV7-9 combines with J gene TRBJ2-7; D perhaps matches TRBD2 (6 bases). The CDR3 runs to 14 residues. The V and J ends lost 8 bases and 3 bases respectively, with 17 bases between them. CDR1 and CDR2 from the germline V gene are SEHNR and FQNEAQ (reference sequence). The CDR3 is CASAGRYRLYEQYF. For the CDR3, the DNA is TGTGCCAGCGCGGGGCGATACCGGCTCTACGAGCAGTACTTC.

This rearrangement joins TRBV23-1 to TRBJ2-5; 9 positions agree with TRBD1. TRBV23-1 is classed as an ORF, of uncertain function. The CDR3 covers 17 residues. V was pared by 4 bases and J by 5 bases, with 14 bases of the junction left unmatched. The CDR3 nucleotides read TGCGCCAGCAGTCGCTACAGGGGGCTTTGGAGTGAGGAGACCCAGTACTTC. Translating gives CASSRYRGLWSEETQYF.

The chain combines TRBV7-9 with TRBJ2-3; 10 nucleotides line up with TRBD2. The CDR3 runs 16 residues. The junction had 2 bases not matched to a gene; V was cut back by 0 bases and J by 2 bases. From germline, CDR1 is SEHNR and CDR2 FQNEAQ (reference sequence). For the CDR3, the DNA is TGTGCCAGCAGCTTAGCTAGCGGGAGGTACACAGATACGCAGTATTTT. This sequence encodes CASSLASGRYTDTQYF.

As DNA, the CDR3 is TGTGCCAGCAGTGATTGGGGGAGTAACTATGGCTACACCTTC. Translation: CASSDWGSNYGYTF. V usage is TRBV2 and J usage is TRBJ1-2; tentatively, D is TRBD1 (5 bases). Between the trimmed V and J ends, which lost 3 bases and 1 base, there was a span of 9 bases. This CDR3 is built from 14 residues. Germline CDR1 is SNHLY and CDR2 is FYNNEI.

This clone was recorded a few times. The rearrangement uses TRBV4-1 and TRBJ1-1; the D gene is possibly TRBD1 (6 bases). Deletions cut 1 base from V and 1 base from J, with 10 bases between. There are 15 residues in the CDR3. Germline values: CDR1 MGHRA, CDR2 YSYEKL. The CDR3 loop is CASSQGTGPNTEAFF. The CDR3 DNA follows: TGCGCCAGCAGCCAAGGAACAGGGCCGAACACTGAAGCTTTCTTT.